The rows below give T cell receptor beta chains drawn from one sample of a study of regulatory T cells in long-lasting Graves disease. MiXCR was run by TCRdb on the multiplex PCR reads, yielding one entry per CDR3 protein. The sample consists of roughly 400,000 distinct CDR3 sequences, roughly 23% of them appearing once. The sequences come from peripheral blood mononuclear cells (PBMCs), collected when the disease was refractory, from a patient treated with antithyroid drugs. The origin of the receptors is a female donor with Graves disease. Each CDR3 is given with its conserved first and last residue. A D gene is named only where the DNA matches it firmly. Size values are once, few and many counts, or a class for expanded clones, and some rows have none.

j_gene | abundance | v_gene | d_gene | CDR3aa | CDR3nt
TRBJ2-7 | many | TRBV3-1 | TRBD1 | CASSRPGQGNYEQYF | TGTGCCAGCAGCCGACCGGGACAGGGAAACTACGAGCAGTACTTC
TRBJ2-7 | NA | TRBV30 | TRBD2 | CAWSGLAGGSEQYF | TGTGCCTGGAGTGGACTAGCGGGAGGGAGCGAGCAGTACTTC
TRBJ2-2 | many | TRBV12-3/TRBV12-4 | TRBD1 | CASSMDRAGPELFF | TGTGCCAGCAGCATGGACAGGGCGGGACCCGAGCTGTTTTTT
TRBJ2-7 | many | TRBV19 | TRBD2 | CASSIFLAGDEQYF | TGTGCCAGTAGTATCTTTCTAGCGGGAGACGAGCAGTACTTC
TRBJ2-2 | NA | TRBV6-1 | TRBD1 | CASSRRGIRVAGELFF | TGTGCCAGCAGTCGCAGGGGGATAAGGGTGGCCGGGGAGCTGTTTTTT
TRBJ1-2 | NA | TRBV2 | NA | CASSPRGSGGYTF | TGTGCCAGCAGTCCCAGGGGTAGTGGGGGCTACACCTTC
TRBJ2-1 | NA | TRBV12-5 | TRBD2 | CASRPGTSPYNEQFF | TGTGCTAGTCGCCCCGGGACTAGCCCCTACAATGAGCAGTTCTTC
TRBJ2-7 | many | TRBV28 | NA | CASSSPGLLSYEQYF | TGTGCCAGCAGTTCCCCAGGACTCCTCTCCTACGAGCAGTACTTC
TRBJ2-5 | NA | TRBV29-1 | TRBD1 | CSVTGGFRETQYF | TGCAGCGTGACAGGGGGCTTTCGAGAGACCCAGTACTTC
TRBJ1-3 | NA | TRBV28 | TRBD1 | CASLPGGPLSGNTIYF | TGTGCCAGCTTACCAGGGGGTCCCCTCTCTGGAAACACCATATATTTT
TRBJ2-3 | few | TRBV7-9 | NA | CASRLGDTQYF | TGTGCCAGCCGGTTGGGAGATACGCAGTATTTT
TRBJ1-1 | NA | TRBV25-1 | NA | CASSPILGQIPDEAFF | TGTGCCAGCAGTCCTATACTCGGACAGATACCTGATGAAGCTTTCTTT
TRBJ2-4 | NA | TRBV7-9 | TRBD2 | CASSLDAAGEVAKNIQYF | TGTGCCAGCAGCTTAGATGCGGCGGGAGAGGTGGCCAAAAACATTCAGTACTTC
TRBJ2-5 | many | TRBV12-3/TRBV12-4 | NA | CASGTRPRETQYF | TGTGCCAGCGGAACTAGACCCAGGGAGACCCAGTACTTC
TRBJ2-7 | few | TRBV20-1 | TRBD1 | CSARASLGQASSYEQYF | TGCAGTGCTAGAGCTAGCCTCGGACAGGCGTCATCCTACGAGCAGTACTTC
TRBJ2-2 | few | TRBV7-3 | NA | CASSLGRSWNTGELFF | TGTGCCAGCAGCTTAGGTCGGAGCTGGAACACCGGGGAGCTGTTTTTT
TRBJ1-2 | many | TRBV12-3/TRBV12-4 | NA | CASRPQRGGYTF | TGTGCCAGCAGACCCCAGCGGGGTGGCTACACCTTC
TRBJ1-4 | NA | TRBV2 | TRBD1 | CASSFHPGQGREKLFF | TGTGCCAGCAGCTTCCACCCGGGACAGGGTCGTGAAAAACTGTTTTTT
TRBJ2-7 | many | TRBV2 | NA | CASSETSTGPYEQYF | TGTGCCAGCAGTGAGACCTCGACAGGCCCCTACGAGCAGTACTTC
TRBJ2-5 | many | TRBV2 | NA | CASKRTAGGGEETQYF | TGTGCCAGCAAAAGGACGGCAGGGGGAGGCGAAGAGACCCAGTACTTC
TRBJ2-4 | NA | TRBV7-9 | NA | CASSPEGENGDIQYF | TGTGCCAGCAGTCCCGAGGGAGAAAATGGGGACATTCAGTACTTC
TRBJ2-2 | NA | TRBV6-9 | NA | CASSYPLQGPNTGELFF | TGTGCCAGCAGTTACCCCCTACAGGGTCCGAACACCGGGGAGCTGTTTTTT
TRBJ2-7 | NA | TRBV7-8 | NA | CASSANSGSYEQYF | TGTGCCAGCAGCGCAAACTCGGGGAGCTACGAGCAGTACTTC
TRBJ1-1 | few | TRBV4-1 | NA | CASSQLRLMNTEAFF | TGCGCCAGCAGCCAGCTCAGGCTGATGAACACTGAAGCTTTCTTT
TRBJ2-3 | NA | TRBV20-1 | TRBD2 | CSAWLAGEDTQYF | TGCAGTGCTTGGCTAGCGGGAGAAGATACGCAGTATTTT
TRBJ2-4 | NA | TRBV30 | NA | CAWSRDPREKNIQYF | TGTGCCTGGAGTCGGGACCCGCGCGAGAAAAACATTCAGTACTTC
TRBJ2-3 | NA | TRBV4-2 | NA | CASSPQAETSTDTQYF | TGTGCCAGCAGCCCACAGGCTGAGACAAGCACAGATACGCAGTATTTT
TRBJ2-2 | many | TRBV2 | NA | CASSLNTGTGELFF | TGTGCCAGCAGTCTAAATACAGGGACCGGGGAGCTGTTTTTT
TRBJ2-5 | many | TRBV2 | NA | CASSKNGGPGETQYF | TGTGCCAGCAGTAAAAATGGAGGGCCAGGAGAGACCCAGTACTTC
TRBJ2-7 | NA | TRBV5-6 | TRBD2 | CASSTGLAGPSEQYF | TGTGCCAGCAGCACAGGACTAGCGGGACCCAGCGAGCAGTACTTC
TRBJ1-5 | many | TRBV12-3/TRBV12-4 | NA | CASSSQGNQPQHF | TGTGCCAGCAGTTCACAGGGAAATCAGCCCCAGCATTTT
TRBJ1-5 | many | TRBV28 | NA | CASSSIPPGKNQPQHF | TGTGCCAGCAGTTCAATCCCTCCCGGAAAGAATCAGCCCCAGCATTTT
TRBJ2-5 | NA | TRBV30 | NA | CAWTGNQETQYF | TGTGCCTGGACAGGGAACCAAGAGACCCAGTACTTC
TRBJ2-5 | many | TRBV15 | NA | CATSTDSQETQYF | TGTGCCACCAGCACGGACAGCCAAGAGACCCAGTACTTC
TRBJ2-6 | many | TRBV7-9 | NA | CASSLSGTSGANVLTF | TGTGCCAGCAGCTTATCCGGGACATCGGGGGCCAACGTCCTGACTTTC
TRBJ2-7 | NA | TRBV2 | TRBD2 | CASSFSGTSGSYEQYF | TGTGCCAGCAGCTTCTCCGGGACTAGCGGGTCCTACGAGCAGTACTTC
TRBJ2-7 | many | TRBV28 | TRBD1 | CASTPITGTGIYEQYF | TGTGCCAGCACCCCCATAACCGGGACAGGGATCTACGAGCAGTACTTC
TRBJ1-5 | many | TRBV28 | NA | CASTSDSSNQPQHF | TGTGCCAGCACCTCGGACAGTAGCAATCAGCCCCAGCATTTT
TRBJ2-5 | NA | TRBV7-8 | TRBD1 | CASSLSGGWQETQYF | TGTGCCAGCAGCTTGTCAGGGGGCTGGCAAGAGACCCAGTACTTC
TRBJ2-7 | NA | TRBV3-1 | NA | CATSRADTYTYEQYF | TGTGCCACCTCTCGGGCCGATACCTACACCTACGAGCAGTACTTC
TRBJ1-5 | NA | TRBV20-1 | NA | CSARVLELNQPQHF | TGCAGTGCTAGAGTCCTGGAGCTCAATCAGCCCCAGCATTTT
TRBJ2-5 | many | TRBV2 | NA | CASSTSTAYQETQYF | TGTGCCAGCAGTACATCGACCGCGTACCAAGAGACCCAGTACTTC